Shown below are 14 T cell receptor beta chains from a single sample sequenced in a study of PD-1 blockade in classical Hodgkin lymphoma. Relapse after autologous stem cell transplantation occurred in every patient, and brentuximab vedotin exposure varied. The data were produced by immunoSEQ multiplex PCR, yet TCRdb's version contains in-frame clones alone and is incomplete. The sample yields over 10,000 clones, 85% to 90% seen once. The sequences come from peripheral blood mononuclear cells (PBMCs), collected at baseline. These receptors were collected from a human donor with classical Hodgkin lymphoma.

The V and J genes are TRBV11-1 and TRBJ1-1; TRBD1 matches 7 bases. Trimming took 5 bases from V and 0 from J; bases not matched to a gene: 3. CDR1 and CDR2 (germline): SGHAT, FQDESV (reference sequence). This CDR3 contains 14 residues. The CDR3 region is CASSMGQMNTEAFF. The CDR3 DNA is TGTGCCAGCAGCATGGGACAGATGAACACTGAAGCTTTCTTT.

V usage is TRBV6-5 and J usage is TRBJ1-5; D is perhaps TRBD1 (6 bases). Germline-derived CDR1 and CDR2 are MNHEY and SVGAGI. This CDR3 comprises 14 residues. Trimming stripped 8 bases from V and 5 bases from J, with 16 bases between. The CDR3 bases are TGTGCCAGCGTTTACCAGGACAGCCATCAGCCCCAGCATTTT. It encodes CASVYQDSHQPQHF.

V usage is TRBV28 and J usage is TRBJ1-5, with 7 bases fitting TRBD1. This CDR3 is built from 17 residues. Germline CDR1 and CDR2: MDHEN and SYDVKM. Trimming took 5 bases from V and 7 from J; bases not matched to a gene: 17. This CDR3 is CASSPYPHLNRGQPQHF. DNA for the CDR3: TGTGCCAGCAGTCCCTACCCCCATTTAAACAGGGGACAGCCCCAGCATTTT.

The rearrangement joins TRBV9 to TRBJ2-5; 13 bases are shared with TRBD2. After removal of 3 bases from V and 5 bases from J, the junction contained 10 bases not matched to a gene. Germline V gene sequence: CDR1 SGDLS, CDR2 YYNGEE. This CDR3 contains 17 residues. The DNA for the CDR3 is TGTGCCAGCAGCGACCCGGGACTAGCGGGGTTAGGTGAGACCCAGTACTTC. Protein sequence: CASSDPGLAGLGETQYF.

The J gene is TRBJ2-3, the V gene TRBV4-1, with D unresolved. Germline assignment: CDR1 MGHRA and CDR2 YSYEKL. This CDR3 contains 16 residues. Trimming pared 1 base from V and 1 base from J, leaving 12 bases between. DNA of the CDR3: TGCGCCAGCAGCCAAGGATTCGGTGGGGGCACAGATACGCAGTATTTT. As protein: CASSQGFGGGTDTQYF.

V is TRBV18 and J is TRBJ2-2, with TRBD2 identical over 11 bases. The CDR3 contains 16 residues. V gave up 1 base and J gave up 5 bases; unmatched junction bases: 3. CDR1 KGHSH and CDR2 LQKENI come from the germline V gene. The CDR3 DNA follows: TGTGCCAGCTCACCACGCGCTAGCGGGAGGACCGGGGAGCTGTTTTTT. Translation gives CASSPRASGRTGELFF.

The chain has TRBV7-9 and TRBJ2-3, with TRBD2 matching 7 bases. The CDR3 loop spans 16 amino acids. The germline CDR1 and CDR2 sequences are SEHNR and FQNEAQ (reference sequence). J gave up 4 bases and V 1 base, and 8 bases lay outside the gene matches. In DNA form, the CDR3 reads TGTGCCAGCAGCTTAGGGACTAGTAGTAGCGCAGATACGCAGTATTTT. This encodes CASSLGTSSSADTQYF. The full variable domain, in which reference TRBV7-9 and TRBJ2-3 provide the parts outside the CDR3, is DTGVSQNPRHKITKRGQNVTFRCDPISEHNRLYWYRQTLGQGPEFLTYFQNEAQLEKSRLLSDRFSAERPKGSFSTLEIQRTEQGDSAMYLCASSLGTSSSADTQYFGPGTRLTVL.

The J gene is TRBJ2-2, the V gene TRBV6-6; D call uncertain. V shed 2 bases and J shed 6 bases, with 7 bases lying between them. The V gene's germline CDR1 is MNHNY and CDR2 SVGAGI (reference sequence). CDR3 length: 13 amino acids. The CDR3 DNA reads as TGTGCCAGCAGTTACCGAGTTCCCGGGGAGCTGTTTTTT. It codes for CASSYRVPGELFF.

As for this clone: An end of the junction differs from the germline gene, which may be a read error. The chain joins TRBV10-1 to TRBJ2-5; TRBD2 might be the D (6 bases). CDR1 and CDR2 from the germline V gene are WNHNN and SYGVQD (reference sequence). The CDR3 is made up of 13 amino acids. The CDR3 nucleotides read TGCGCCAGCAGTGAGGCCGGGACTCCCGCCCAGAACTTC. This encodes CASSEAGTPAQNF.

By sample fraction, this clone is large (0.1 to 1%). The rearrangement links TRBV27 to TRBJ1-2; the D gene is possibly TRBD1 (6 bases). The V gene lost 8 bases and the J gene lost 4 bases, with 11 bases spanning the gap. The CDR3 covers 12 residues. The germline CDR1 and CDR2 sequences are MNHEY and SMNVEV (reference sequence). CDR3: CASGGLTYGYTF. The CDR3 region has the DNA TGTGCCAGCGGGGGCCTTACCTATGGCTACACCTTC.

This clone was seen just once. Here the CDR3 DNA reads TGTGCCAGCAGCTCAGGGACTAGCAGATCCTACGAGCAGTACTTC. Translation: CASSSGTSRSYEQYF. The chain combines TRBV7-9 with TRBJ2-7; TRBD2 matches 9 bases. Germline trimming cut 4 bases from V and 1 base from J; bases unmatched to any gene: 5. This CDR3 is built from 15 residues. Germline V lookup: CDR1 SEHNR, CDR2 FQNEAQ (reference sequence).

The chain couples TRBV19 to TRBJ2-3, with D perhaps TRBD2 (6 bases). The CDR3 is 16 amino acids. Trimming took 4 bases from V and 2 from J, leaving 16 bases between them. Germline loops: CDR1 LNHDA, CDR2 SQIVND (reference sequence). The DNA of the CDR3 is TGTGCCAGTAGTACCCGTGTAAGGAGGGTCACAGATACGCAGTATTTT. Translation: CASSTRVRRVTDTQYF.

This chain uses TRBV5-8 with TRBJ2-2; 8 bases match TRBD2. The germline V gene has CDR1 SGHTS and CDR2 YDEGEE. The junction had 9 bases not matched to a gene; V was cut back by 1 base and J by 4 bases. The CDR3 totals 17 residues. The CDR3 reads CASSLTLRGGSTGELFF. CDR3 in DNA: TGTGCCAGCAGCTTGACCCTACGCGGGGGGTCCACCGGGGAGCTGTTTTTT. The full variable domain, in which reference TRBV5-8 and TRBJ2-2 provide the parts outside the CDR3, is EAGVTQSPTHLIKTRGQQATLRCSPISGHTSVYWYQQALGLGLQFLLWYDEGEERNRGNFPPRFSGRQFPNYSSELNVNALELEDSALYLCASSLTLRGGSTGELFFGEGSRLTVL.

In regard to this clone: Compared with germline, one end of the junction differs, possibly owing to a read error. The V call is TRBV7-9, the J call TRBJ2-2; 10 nucleotides agree with TRBD1. Germline CDR1 and CDR2: SEHNR and FQNEAQ (reference sequence). The CDR3 totals 16 residues. The CDR3 loop is CASSPGQGGNAGELFF. The CDR3 coding sequence is TGTGCCAGCAGCCCCGGACAGGGGGGGAACGCCGGGGAGCTGTTTTTT.